The 7 T cell receptor beta chains below come from one sample, sequenced in a study of blood T cell repertoires in COVID-19. Produced via immunoSEQ multiplex PCR; TCRdb's table is partial and in-frame only. Found here are 350,000 or so clones, approximately 89% of them singletons; the top ten hold 1.5% to 2%. Input material: peripheral blood. The receptors were sampled from a woman in her 30s with COVID-19, enrolled during active disease.

The chain has TRBV20-1 and TRBJ1-2; possibly TRBD1 for D (6 bases). Trimming removed 3 bases at V and 0 bases at J, with 17 bases between. The CDR3 loop spans 16 amino acids. Germline CDR1 reads DFQATT; CDR2 reads SNEGSKA (reference sequence). The CDR3 DNA sequence: TGCAGTGCTAGTCCCGCCCCGGACAGAGCTAACTATGGCTACACCTTC. This gives the protein CSASPAPDRANYGYTF.

This clone appeared once. The chain joins TRBV15 to TRBJ1-1; possibly TRBD1 for D (5 bases). Trimming took 8 bases from V and 1 from J, leaving 14 bases between them. CDR3 length: 14 residues. The germline CDR1 and CDR2 sequences are LNHNV and YYDKDF (reference sequence). CDR3 DNA: TGTGCCACCCTTGCTTCGGGGGGGAACACTGAAGCTTTCTTT. Protein sequence: CATLASGGNTEAFF.

The chain employs TRBV5-4 and TRBJ2-7; 10 bases match TRBD2. The junction had 6 bases not matched to a gene; V was cut back by 0 bases and J by 3 bases. Germline V gene lookup returns CDR1 SGHNT and CDR2 YYREEE (reference sequence). The CDR3 length is 16 residues. CDR3 amino acids: CASSLGGLAGDYEQYF. The CDR3 coding sequence is TGTGCCAGCAGCTTGGGAGGTCTAGCGGGGGACTACGAGCAGTACTTC.

The genes are TRBV14 and TRBJ2-3; tentatively, D is TRBD1 (6 bases). V lost 0 bases and J lost 2, with 9 bases in between. Germline V gene sequence: CDR1 SGHDN, CDR2 FVKESK. The CDR3 runs to 15 residues. The CDR3 loop is CASSQDRGSTDTQYF. CDR3 in DNA: TGTGCCAGCAGCCAAGATAGGGGGTCCACAGATACGCAGTATTTT.

The CDR3 region is CASSIDTNDGYTF. For the CDR3, the DNA is TGCGCCAGCAGCATCGACACGAACGATGGCTACACCTTC. V gene TRBV5-1 combines with J gene TRBJ1-2; D not resolved. The CDR3 extends over 13 amino acids. V lost 4 bases and J lost 6, with 13 bases in between. Germline CDR1 reads SGHRS; CDR2 reads YFSETQ.

CDR3 coding DNA: TGTGCCAGCAGCTATACGGGGGGGACTGAAGCTTTCTTT. Translating gives CASSYTGGTEAFF. The chain recombines TRBV9 with TRBJ1-1; D is perhaps TRBD1 (5 bases). V shed 4 bases and J shed 5 bases, with 12 bases lying between them. This CDR3 is 13 amino acids long. Germline assignment: CDR1 SGDLS and CDR2 YYNGEE.

This chain joins TRBV27 and TRBJ2-1, with 9 nucleotides matching TRBD2. The CDR3 has 15 amino acids. V was pared by 6 bases and J by 7 bases, with 10 bases of the junction left unmatched. Looked up from germline, CDR1 is MNHEY and CDR2 is SMNVEV (reference sequence). The CDR3 loop is CASSPGLASPNEQFF. Here the CDR3 DNA reads TGTGCCAGCAGCCCTGGACTAGCGTCTCCAAATGAGCAGTTCTTC.